The 16 T cell receptor beta chains presented below share a single source sample, sequenced in a study of CD8 T cells in ankylosing spondylitis (dated by TCRdb to the late 2010s). The paper's findings and limits, for the study overall: Blood from ankylosing spondylitis patients appeared to be characterized by a TCR beta motif made up of under ten highly homologous amino acid variants.

For these TCRs, the target antigens are not known. Receptors were amplified or captured by 5' RACE. The listed sequencing device is Illumina HiSeq 2500. TCRdb took the public reads, trimmed them with fastp at Q25, ran MiXCR for clone calling and kept in-frame beta chains. Every entry covers one CDR3 protein and lists the most common genes and DNA from its rows. The sample table records 200,000 to 250,000 distinct CDR3 sequences; approximately 7.4% of these occur just once. Clones ranked in the top ten supply around 14% of the sample. The sequenced sample consisted of blood, either unsorted or a sorted T cell fraction (not recorded which). The receptors here all came from a male donor with ankylosing spondylitis.

The chain combines TRBV7-9 with TRBJ1-1; D is ambiguous. The germline gives CDR1 SEHNR, CDR2 FQNEAQ (reference sequence). The CDR3 loop spans 12 amino acids. Between the trimmed V and J ends, which lost 1 base and 8 bases, there was a span of 8 bases. The CDR3 nucleotides are TGTGCCAGCAGCTTAGTGTTTGCGGAAGCTTTCTTT. This encodes CASSLVFAEAFF.

This clonotype was seen at least ten times. The chain recombines TRBV14 with TRBJ2-7, with unresolved D. The germline gives CDR1 SGHDN, CDR2 FVKESK. Trimming cost V 0 bases and J 4 bases, with 7 bases left between them. There are 13 residues in the CDR3. The CDR3 sequence is CASSQDPRYEQYF. As DNA, the CDR3 is TGTGCCAGCAGCCAAGATCCTAGGTACGAGCAGTACTTC.

Notes on this clonotype: One end of the junction varies from germline; a read error may be responsible. The chain uses TRBV20-1 and TRBJ1-5; TRBD1 is a possible D gene (5 bases). The CDR3 is made up of 15 amino acids. Per germline, CDR1 DFQATT and CDR2 SNEGSKA (reference sequence). The CDR3 DNA is TGCAGTGCTGGAGACAGACACACCTTCGATCAGCCCCAGCATTTT. It specifies CSAGDRHTFDQPQHF.

This clonotype turned up a few times. The J gene is TRBJ2-1, the V gene TRBV6-2 or TRBV6-3; D might be TRBD2 (6 bases). This CDR3 has 14 residues. CDR1 and CDR2 (germline): MNHEY, SVGEGT. Trimming cost V 5 bases and J 6 bases, with 14 bases left between them. CDR3 nucleotides: TGTGCCAGCAGTCACGGGACTGTACCCAATGAGCAGTTCTTC. This codes for CASSHGTVPNEQFF.

The V call is TRBV15, the J call TRBJ2-7; D is unclear. CDR3 length: 16 residues. Per the germline V gene, CDR1 is LNHNV and CDR2 is YYDKDF (reference sequence). V gave up 3 bases and J gave up 6 bases, with 21 bases separating them. In DNA form, the CDR3 reads TGTGCCACCAGCAGGGTTCTGGCAGGCGCCCCTCGCGAGCAGTACTTC. Protein: CATSRVLAGAPREQYF.

The chain joins TRBV30 to TRBJ2-2; the D gene is possibly TRBD2 (5 bases). CDR1 and CDR2 (germline): GTSNPN, SVGIG (reference sequence). Trimming pared 5 bases from V and 7 bases from J, leaving 8 bases between. This CDR3 contains 11 residues. For the CDR3, the DNA is TGTGCCTGGGGGGAGAACGGGGAGCTGTTTTTT. As protein: CAWGENGELFF.

Regarding this clonotype: A read error may be the cause here, since a much bigger clone is one base away. J is TRBJ2-1 and V is TRBV9; perhaps TRBD2 as D (6 bases). The CDR3 has 16 amino acids. With 3 bases removed from V and 5 bases from J, the gap between germline ends came to 18 bases. CDR1 and CDR2 from the germline V gene are SGDLS and YYNGEE. CDR3: CASSEVSSGDHNEQFF. The DNA for the CDR3 is TGTGCCAGCAGCGAAGTCTCGTCGGGGGATCACAATGAGCAGTTCTTC.

This clonotype showed up many times. The chain couples TRBV12-3 or TRBV12-4 to TRBJ1-5, with a tentative D call TRBD1 (5 bases). This CDR3 has 20 residues. V was cut by 2 bases and J by 1 base, with 24 bases left in between. The chain's CDR3 is CASSLSLGKITGPSNQPQHF. The CDR3 region has the DNA TGTGCCAGCAGTTTATCCCTCGGCAAAATAACGGGGCCCAGCAATCAGCCCCAGCATTTT.

This clonotype was observed many times. The chain has TRBV29-1 and TRBJ2-1, with 9 bases fitting TRBD2. V was clipped by 7 bases and J by 4 bases; unmatched bases: 11. CDR1 and CDR2 from the germline V gene are SQVTM and ANQGSEA. This CDR3 comprises 15 residues. In DNA, the CDR3 is TGCAGCGGGGGGCTAGCGGGACCGGAGTACAATGAGCAGTTCTTC. Translating it yields CSGGLAGPEYNEQFF.

This clonotype was recorded at least ten times. The genes are TRBV11-2 and TRBJ2-1, with D maybe TRBD1 (7 bases). Germline V lookup: CDR1 SGHAT, CDR2 FQNNGV. Trimming cost V 5 bases and J 8 bases, with 28 bases left between them. The CDR3 consists of 18 residues. CDR3 loop: CASSLTSLRQGGDDEQFF. As DNA, the CDR3 is TGTGCCAGCAGCCTGACTTCTTTAAGACAGGGAGGCGACGATGAGCAGTTCTTC.

This clonotype has a count of ten or more. The chain couples TRBV6-2 or TRBV6-3 to TRBJ1-1, with TRBD1 matching 7 bases. This CDR3 region has 13 residues. V gave up 6 bases and J gave up 6 bases; unmatched junction bases: 7. Germline V lookup: CDR1 MNHEY, CDR2 SVGEGT. The CDR3 nucleotides read TGTGCCAGCAGGTGGGACAGCCGGGCTGAAGCTTTCTTT. As protein: CASRWDSRAEAFF.

This clonotype was observed many times. In DNA form, the CDR3 reads TGTGCCAGCAGTCCCTCGCCCCAGGGCTCCTACAATGAGCAGTTCTTC. Translated: CASSPSPQGSYNEQFF. The chain carries TRBV6-2 or TRBV6-3 and TRBJ2-1, with a weak D call TRBD1 (5 bases). Per germline, CDR1 MNHEY and CDR2 SVGEGT. The ends were cut back, 5 bases at V and 0 bases at J, with 14 bases in the middle. This CDR3 is built from 16 residues.

In its sample, this clonotype was seen many times. The gene calls are TRBV5-1 and TRBJ2-1, with D possibly matching TRBD2 (6 bases). Germline V gene sequence: CDR1 SGHRS, CDR2 YFSETQ. The ends were cut back, 0 bases at V and 3 bases at J, with 13 bases in the middle. The CDR3 is 16 residues long. This CDR3 reads CASSLAIRELYNEQFF. CDR3 bases: TGCGCCAGCAGCTTGGCCATTCGGGAGCTCTACAATGAGCAGTTCTTC. Full variable domain (missing parts from reference TRBV5-1 and TRBJ2-1): KAGVTQTPRYLIKTRGQQVTLSCSPISGHRSVSWYQQTPGQGLQFLFEYFSETQRNKGNFPGRFSGRQFSNSRSEMNVSTLELGDSALYLCASSLAIRELYNEQFFGPGTRLTVL.

This clonotype showed up many times. The chain is built from TRBV20-1 and TRBJ1-2, with D maybe TRBD1 (6 bases). Germline lookup yields CDR1 DFQATT and CDR2 SNEGSKA (reference sequence). The ends were cut back, 6 bases at V and 3 bases at J, with 8 bases in the middle. The CDR3 is made up of 11 amino acids. The CDR3 DNA follows: TGCAGTGCGGCAGGGGACTATGGCTACACCTTC. Translated: CSAAGDYGYTF.

The chain uses TRBV9 and TRBJ2-1; TRBD2 might be the D (6 bases). The germline CDR1 and CDR2 sequences are SGDLS and YYNGEE. Between the trimmed V and J ends, which lost 2 bases and 8 bases, there was a span of 14 bases. The CDR3 has 14 residues. CDR3: CASSVSDGGYEQFF. The CDR3 nucleotides read TGTGCCAGCAGCGTCTCCGATGGGGGGTATGAGCAGTTCTTC.

J is TRBJ2-7 and V is TRBV10-3; D is unresolved. Trimming took off 4 bases at V and 3 bases at J, with 4 bases between the two ends. CDR1 ENHRY and CDR2 SYGVKD come from the germline V gene. CDR3 size: 11 residues. The CDR3 nucleotides read TGTGCCATCAGTGCTATCTACGAGCAGTACTTC. It encodes CAISAIYEQYF.